The sequence of this T cell receptor (beta chain) was determined in a study of Ad26.COV2.S vaccination and SARS-CoV-2 variants. Treatment specified: 19 received Ad26.COV2.S at low or high dose, single or two shots; 5 received placebo; per-sample allocation not given. Vaccine and placebo recipients were sampled on day 63 after the first injection. Produced via immunoSEQ multiplex PCR; TCRdb's table is partial and in-frame only. Of 300,000 to 400,000 clones in the sample, 75% to 90% are singletons; the top ten hold about 10%. Germline V gene data show CDR1 as SGHTA and CDR2 as FQGNSA. Trimming removed 5 bases from V and 6 bases from J, with 10 bases in between. The CDR3 spans 12 residues.

The chain is built from TRBV7-2 and TRBJ1-1; D not certain. The material sequenced was peripheral blood, taken in a trial of Ad26.COV2.S vaccine versus placebo. This TCR was sampled from a person aged 18 to 59 who received the Ad26.COV2.S COVID-19 vaccine or a placebo. The CDR3 spells CASSHPVSEAFF. The CDR3 DNA is TGTGCCAGCAGCCACCCGGTATCTGAAGCTTTCTTT.